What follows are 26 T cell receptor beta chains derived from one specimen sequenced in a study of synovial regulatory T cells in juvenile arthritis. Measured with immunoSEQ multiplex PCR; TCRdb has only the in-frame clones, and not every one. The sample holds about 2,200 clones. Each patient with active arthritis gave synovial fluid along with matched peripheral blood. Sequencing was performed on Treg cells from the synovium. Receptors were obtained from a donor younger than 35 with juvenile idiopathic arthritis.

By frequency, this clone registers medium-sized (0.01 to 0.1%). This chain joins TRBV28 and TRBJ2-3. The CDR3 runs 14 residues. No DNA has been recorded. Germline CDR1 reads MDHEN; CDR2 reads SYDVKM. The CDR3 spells CASSLLDSTDTQYF.

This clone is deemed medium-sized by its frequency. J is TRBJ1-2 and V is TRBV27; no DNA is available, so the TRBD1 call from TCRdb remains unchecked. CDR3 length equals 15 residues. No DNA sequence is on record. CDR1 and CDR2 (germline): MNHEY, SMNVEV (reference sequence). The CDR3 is CASSRTDHASDGYTF.

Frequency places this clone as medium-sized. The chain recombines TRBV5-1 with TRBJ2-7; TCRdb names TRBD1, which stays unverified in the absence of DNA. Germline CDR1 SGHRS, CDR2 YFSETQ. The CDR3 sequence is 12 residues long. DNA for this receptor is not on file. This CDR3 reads CASSLEGGQQYF. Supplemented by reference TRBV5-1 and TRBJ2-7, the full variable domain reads KAGVTQTPRYLIKTRGQQVTLSCSPISGHRSVSWYQQTPGQGLQFLFEYFSETQRNKGNFPGRFSGRQFSNSRSEMNVSTLELGDSALYLCASSLEGGQQYFGPGTRLTVT.

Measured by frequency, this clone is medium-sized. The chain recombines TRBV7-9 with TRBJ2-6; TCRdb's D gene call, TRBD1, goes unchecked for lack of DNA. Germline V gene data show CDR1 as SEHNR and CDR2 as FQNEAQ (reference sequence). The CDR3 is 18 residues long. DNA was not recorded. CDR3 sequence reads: CASSSTGTAFSGANVLTF.

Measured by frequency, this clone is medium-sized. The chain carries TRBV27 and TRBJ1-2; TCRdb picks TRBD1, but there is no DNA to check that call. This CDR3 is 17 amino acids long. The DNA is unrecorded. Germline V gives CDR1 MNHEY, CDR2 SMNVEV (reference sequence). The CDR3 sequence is CASSLTGTGKYNYGYTF.

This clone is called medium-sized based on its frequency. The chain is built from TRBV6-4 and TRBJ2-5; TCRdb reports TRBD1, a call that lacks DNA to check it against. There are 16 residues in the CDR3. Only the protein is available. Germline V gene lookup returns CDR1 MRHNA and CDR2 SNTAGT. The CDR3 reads CASSDSLKGAIETQYF.

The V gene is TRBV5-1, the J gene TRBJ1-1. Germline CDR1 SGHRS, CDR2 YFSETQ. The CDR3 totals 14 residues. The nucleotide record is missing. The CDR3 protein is CASGTGTKNTEAFF.

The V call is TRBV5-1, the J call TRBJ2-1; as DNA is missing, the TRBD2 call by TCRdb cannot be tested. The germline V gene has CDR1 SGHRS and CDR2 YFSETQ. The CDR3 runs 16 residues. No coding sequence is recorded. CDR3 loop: CASFSTGGGRMNEQFF.

This CDR3 reads CASSLVRTAGASTDTQYF. This sequence joins TRBV5-1 and TRBJ2-3; TCRdb lists TRBD2, though no DNA is available to test this call. The CDR3 has 18 residues. DNA is not recorded here. The germline CDR1 and CDR2 sequences are SGHRS and YFSETQ.

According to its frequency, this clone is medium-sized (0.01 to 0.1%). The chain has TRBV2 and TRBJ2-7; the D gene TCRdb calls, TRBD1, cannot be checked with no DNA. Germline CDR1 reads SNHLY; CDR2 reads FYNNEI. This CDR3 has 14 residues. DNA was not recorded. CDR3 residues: CASSEALRGYEQYF.

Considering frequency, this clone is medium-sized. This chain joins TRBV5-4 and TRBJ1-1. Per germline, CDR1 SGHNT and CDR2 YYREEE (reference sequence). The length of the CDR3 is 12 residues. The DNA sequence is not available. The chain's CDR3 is CASSLLDTEAFF.

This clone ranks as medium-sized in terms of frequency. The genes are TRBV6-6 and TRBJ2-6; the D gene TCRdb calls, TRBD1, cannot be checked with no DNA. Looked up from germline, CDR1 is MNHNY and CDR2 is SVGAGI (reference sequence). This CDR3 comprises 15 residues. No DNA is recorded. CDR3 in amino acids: CASSLQAVGANVLTF.

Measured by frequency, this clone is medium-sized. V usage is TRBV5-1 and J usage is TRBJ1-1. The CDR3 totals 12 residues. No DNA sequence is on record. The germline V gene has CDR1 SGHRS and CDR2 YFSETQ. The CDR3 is CASSLVGSDWFF.

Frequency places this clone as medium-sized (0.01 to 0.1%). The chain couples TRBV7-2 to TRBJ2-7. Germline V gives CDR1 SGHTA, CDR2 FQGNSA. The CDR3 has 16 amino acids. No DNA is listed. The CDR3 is CASSPFGGRGAWEQYF.

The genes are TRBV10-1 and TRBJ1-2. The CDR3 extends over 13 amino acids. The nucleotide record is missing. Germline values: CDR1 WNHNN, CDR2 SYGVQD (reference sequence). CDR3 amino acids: CASSESPGRGYTF.

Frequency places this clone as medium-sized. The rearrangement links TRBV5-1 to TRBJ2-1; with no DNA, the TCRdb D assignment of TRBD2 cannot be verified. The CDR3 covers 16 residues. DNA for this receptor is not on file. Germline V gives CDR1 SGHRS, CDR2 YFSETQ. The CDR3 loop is CASSWGLAGGPREQFF.

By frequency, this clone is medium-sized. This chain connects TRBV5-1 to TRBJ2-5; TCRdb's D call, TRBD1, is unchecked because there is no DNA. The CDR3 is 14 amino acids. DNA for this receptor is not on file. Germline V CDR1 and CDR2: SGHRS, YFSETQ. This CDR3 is CASSLDRGQETQYF.

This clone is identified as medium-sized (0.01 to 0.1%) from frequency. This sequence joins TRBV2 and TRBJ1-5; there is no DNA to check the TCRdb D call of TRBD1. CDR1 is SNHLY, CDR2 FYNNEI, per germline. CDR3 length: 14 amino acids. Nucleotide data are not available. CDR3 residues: CASSNTGGNQPQHF.

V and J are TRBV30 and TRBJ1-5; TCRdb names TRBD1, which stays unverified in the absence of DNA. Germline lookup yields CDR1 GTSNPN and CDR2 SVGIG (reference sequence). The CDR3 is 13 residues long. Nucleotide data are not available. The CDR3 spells CAWSAQGPEPQHF.

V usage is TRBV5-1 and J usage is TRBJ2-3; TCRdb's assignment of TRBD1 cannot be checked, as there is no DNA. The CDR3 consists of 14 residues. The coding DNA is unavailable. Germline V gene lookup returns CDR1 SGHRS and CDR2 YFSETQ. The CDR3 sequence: CASSFGASTDTQYF.

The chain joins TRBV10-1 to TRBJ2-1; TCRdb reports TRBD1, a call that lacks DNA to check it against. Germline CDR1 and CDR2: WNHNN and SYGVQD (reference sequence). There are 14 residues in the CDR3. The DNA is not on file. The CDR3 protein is CASSDGRGSNEQFF.

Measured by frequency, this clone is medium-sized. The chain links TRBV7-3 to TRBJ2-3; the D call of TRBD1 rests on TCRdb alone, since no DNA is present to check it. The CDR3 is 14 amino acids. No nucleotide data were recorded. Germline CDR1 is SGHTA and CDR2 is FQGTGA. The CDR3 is CASSLGDNTDTQYF. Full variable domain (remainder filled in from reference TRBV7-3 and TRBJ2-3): GAGVSQTPSNKVTEKGKYVELRCDPISGHTALYWYRQSLGQGPEFLIYFQGTGAADDSGLPNDRFFAVRPEGSVSTLKIQRTERGDSAVYLCASSLGDNTDTQYFGPGTRLTVL.

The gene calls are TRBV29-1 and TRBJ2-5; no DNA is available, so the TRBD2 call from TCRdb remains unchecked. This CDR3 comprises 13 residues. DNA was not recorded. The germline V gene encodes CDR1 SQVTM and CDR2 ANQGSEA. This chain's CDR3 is CSVEDLSVETQYF.

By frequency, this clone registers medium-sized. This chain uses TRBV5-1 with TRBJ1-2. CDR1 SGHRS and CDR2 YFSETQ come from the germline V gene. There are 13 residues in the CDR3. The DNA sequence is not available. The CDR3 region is CASRGGLDYGYTF.

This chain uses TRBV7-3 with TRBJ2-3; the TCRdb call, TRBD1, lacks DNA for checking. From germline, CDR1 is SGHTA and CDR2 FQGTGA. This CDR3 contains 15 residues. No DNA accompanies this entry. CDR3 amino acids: CASSRTGSVADTQYF.

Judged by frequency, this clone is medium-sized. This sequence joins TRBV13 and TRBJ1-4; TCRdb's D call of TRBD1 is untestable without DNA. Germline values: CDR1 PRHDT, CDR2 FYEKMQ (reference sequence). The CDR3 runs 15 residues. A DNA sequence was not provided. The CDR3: CASSSLRGQNEKLFF.